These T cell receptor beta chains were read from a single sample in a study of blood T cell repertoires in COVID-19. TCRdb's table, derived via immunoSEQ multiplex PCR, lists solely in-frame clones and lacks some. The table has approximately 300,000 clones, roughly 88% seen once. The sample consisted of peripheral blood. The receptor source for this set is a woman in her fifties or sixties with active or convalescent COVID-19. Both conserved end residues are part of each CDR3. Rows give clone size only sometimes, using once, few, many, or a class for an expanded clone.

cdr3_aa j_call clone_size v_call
CASSLDSLMNTEAFF TRBJ1-1 NA TRBV7-9
CASSRSTEAFF TRBJ1-1 NA TRBV19
CASSIGAAPGRNTEAFF TRBJ1-1 NA TRBV19
CASSLGYVAGGETQYF TRBJ2-5 NA TRBV5-1
CASSLLLGEQFF TRBJ2-1 NA TRBV7-3
CASSKSGQGNTGELFF TRBJ2-2 once TRBV2
CASSSQFWTGRTGELFF TRBJ2-2 many TRBV21-1
CATTATDRVYEQYF TRBJ2-7 NA TRBV10-3
CASSLDRRPDEQYF TRBJ2-7 NA TRBV11-2
CASSQALRQGGNTEAFF TRBJ1-1 NA TRBV4-2
CASMGALQGYREQYF TRBJ2-7 NA TRBV2
CASSLTEAEAFF TRBJ1-1 NA TRBV12-3/TRBV12-4
CASSLWTSKDNEQFF TRBJ2-1 few TRBV3-1/TRBV3-2
CASVYQGAEKLFF TRBJ1-4 NA TRBV6-6
CASSFMGTGEAFF TRBJ1-1 NA TRBV5-4
CASSLKLSITRNTEAFF TRBJ1-1 NA TRBV11-2
CAWSVYSPGTGELFF TRBJ2-2 few TRBV30